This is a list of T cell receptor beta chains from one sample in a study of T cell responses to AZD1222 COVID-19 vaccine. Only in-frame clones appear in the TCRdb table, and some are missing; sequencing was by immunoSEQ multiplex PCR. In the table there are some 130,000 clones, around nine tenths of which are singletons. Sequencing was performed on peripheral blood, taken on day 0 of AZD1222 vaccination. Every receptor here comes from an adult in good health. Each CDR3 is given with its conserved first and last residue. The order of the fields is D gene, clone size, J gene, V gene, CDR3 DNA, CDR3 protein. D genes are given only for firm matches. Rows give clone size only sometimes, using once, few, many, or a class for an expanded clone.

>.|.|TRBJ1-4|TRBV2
TGTGCCAGCAGTGCTGCCTTTGGGGGATCTGAAAAACTGTTTTTT
CASSAAFGGSEKLFF
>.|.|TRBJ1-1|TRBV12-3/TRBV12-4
TGTGCCAGCAGCGGACAGCTGAACACTGAAGCTTTCTTT
CASSGQLNTEAFF
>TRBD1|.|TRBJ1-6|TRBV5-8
TGTGCCGGTGGCCGGGACAGACCCTATAATTCACCCCTCCACTTT
CAGGRDRPYNSPLHF
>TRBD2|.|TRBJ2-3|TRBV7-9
TGTGCCAGCAGCTTAGGTAGCGGGAGGTCCCCCCCGCGCACAGATACGCAGTATTTT
CASSLGSGRSPPRTDTQYF
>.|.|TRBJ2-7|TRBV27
TGTGCCAGCAGCCTGGATTTCACCAACGAGCAGTACTTC
CASSLDFTNEQYF
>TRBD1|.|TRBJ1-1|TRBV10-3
TGTGCCATCAGTTACGATACAGGGGTTAACACTGAAGCTTTCTTT
CAISYDTGVNTEAFF
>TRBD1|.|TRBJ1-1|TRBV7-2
TGTGCCAGCAGCACGGGACAGGTGGCGAACACTGAAGCTTTCTTT
CASSTGQVANTEAFF
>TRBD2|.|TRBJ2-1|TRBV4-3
TGCGCCAGCAGCCCGGGACTAGCGTGGAATGAGCAGTTCTTC
CASSPGLAWNEQFF
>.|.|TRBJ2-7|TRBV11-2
TGTGCCAGCAGCCCGAACTCCTACGAGCAGTACTTC
CASSPNSYEQYF
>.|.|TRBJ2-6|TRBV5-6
TGTGCCAGCAGCCAGGGGGGGGCCAACGTCCTGACTTTC
CASSQGGANVLTF
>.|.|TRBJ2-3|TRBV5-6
TGTGCCAGCAGCCAGGGTAGCACAGATACGCAGTATTTT
CASSQGSTDTQYF
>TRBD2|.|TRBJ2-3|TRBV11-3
TGTGCCAGCAGCTCGCTGGGCGGGAGGGGGGATACGCAGTATTTT
CASSSLGGRGDTQYF
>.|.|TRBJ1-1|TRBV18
TGTGCCAGCTCACCGTCCATAGACACTGAAGCTTTCTTT
CASSPSIDTEAFF
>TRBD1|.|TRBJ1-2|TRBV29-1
TGCAGCGTCCTCGACAGGGTATTGGGCTACACCTTC
CSVLDRVLGYTF
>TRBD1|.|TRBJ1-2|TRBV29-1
TGCACGGACTCGACAGGGGAGAACTATGGCTACACCTTC
CTDSTGENYGYTF
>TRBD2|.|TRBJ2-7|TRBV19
TGTGCCAGTAGTATCTCCCTGACTAGCGGGAGGCTCTACGAGCAGTACTTC
CASSISLTSGRLYEQYF
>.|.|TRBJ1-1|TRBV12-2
TGTGCAAGTCGCTTTCTGCGTCTTTACAGGGGAGGGTGGTGCACTGAAGCTTTCTTT
CASRFLRLYRGGWCTEAFF
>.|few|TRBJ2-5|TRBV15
TGTGCCACCAGCAGATCGGACTCAGCGACCCAGTACTTC
CATSRSDSATQYF
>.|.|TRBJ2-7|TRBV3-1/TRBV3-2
TGTGCCAGCAGCCGAGAAGGAAGAGAGCAGTACTTC
CASSREGREQYF
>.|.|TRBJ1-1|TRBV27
TGTGCCAGCAGTTTACCGGGAAGGAACACTGAAGCTTTCTTT
CASSLPGRNTEAFF
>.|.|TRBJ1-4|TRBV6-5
TGTGCCAGCACGCAAGGCCGGGGTGAAAAACTGTTTTTT
CASTQGRGEKLFF
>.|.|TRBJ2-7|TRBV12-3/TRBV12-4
TGTGCCAGCAGTTTAGGGGTTGCGTTCGAGCAGTACTTC
CASSLGVAFEQYF
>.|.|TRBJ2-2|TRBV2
TGTGCCAGCAGTGAACTAGTTTCGGGGGAGCTGTTTTTT
CASSELVSGELFF
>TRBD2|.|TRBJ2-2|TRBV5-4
TGTGCCAGCAGCTTGCTACTAGCGGGGTTTTACACCGGGGAGCTGTTTTTT
CASSLLLAGFYTGELFF
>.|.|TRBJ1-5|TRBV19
TGTGCCAGTAGTATCAGTTATAGCAATCAGCCCCAGCATTTT
CASSISYSNQPQHF
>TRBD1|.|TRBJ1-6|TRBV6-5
TGTGCCAGCAGCGACAGGGGGAGATCACCCCTCCACTTT
CASSDRGRSPLHF
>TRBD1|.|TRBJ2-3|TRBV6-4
TGTGCCAGCAGTGACTCGAAGACAGGGGGCCTAGCAGGGGATACGCAGTATTTT
CASSDSKTGGLAGDTQYF
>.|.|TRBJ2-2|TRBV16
TGTGCCAGCAGCTCGGTGGTCACCGGGGAGCTGTTTTTT
CASSSVVTGELFF
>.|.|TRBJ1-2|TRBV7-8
TGTGCCAGCAGCTTAGGGACTGACTCTTATGGCTACACCTTC
CASSLGTDSYGYTF
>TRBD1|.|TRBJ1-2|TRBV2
TGTGCCAGCAGCCCCGACAGGGTTAAATTAGGCTACACCTTC
CASSPDRVKLGYTF
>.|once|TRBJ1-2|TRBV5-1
TGCGCCAGCAGCTTGGGAGAGGGTGGCTGGGACTATGGCTACACCTTC
CASSLGEGGWDYGYTF
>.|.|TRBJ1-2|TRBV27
TGTGCCAGCAGTTCGTGGCCGGGCTATGGCTACACCTTC
CASSSWPGYGYTF
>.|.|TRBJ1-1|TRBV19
TGTGCCAGTAGTGTGCCAGGGAGAGACACTGAAGCTTTCTTT
CASSVPGRDTEAFF
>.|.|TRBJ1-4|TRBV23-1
TGCGCCAGCAGTCAATCGGTGGCCGAAAGGCGGGAAAAACTGTTTTTT
CASSQSVAERREKLFF
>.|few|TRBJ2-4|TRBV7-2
TGTGCCAGCAGCCCCGACAGGTACAAAAACATTCAGTACTTC
CASSPDRYKNIQYF
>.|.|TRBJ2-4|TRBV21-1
TGTGCCAGCAGCAAAGATCAAGGCGGGACCCGCAAAAACATTCAGTACTTC
CASSKDQGGTRKNIQYF
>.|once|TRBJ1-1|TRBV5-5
TGTGCCAGCAGCTGGGGACGGATGAACACTGAAGCTTTCTTT
CASSWGRMNTEAFF
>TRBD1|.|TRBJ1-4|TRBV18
TGTGCCAGCTCACCACCGGAGACAGGGAGGCCCGGGGAAAAACTGTTTTTT
CASSPPETGRPGEKLFF
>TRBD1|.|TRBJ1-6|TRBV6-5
TGTGCCAGCAGTTTTACCGGGACAGGGGGTAATTCACCCCTCCACTTT
CASSFTGTGGNSPLHF
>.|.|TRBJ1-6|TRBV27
TGTGCCAGCAGTCCGCCTCCGAGCTCCTATAATTCACCCCTCCACTTT
CASSPPPSSYNSPLHF